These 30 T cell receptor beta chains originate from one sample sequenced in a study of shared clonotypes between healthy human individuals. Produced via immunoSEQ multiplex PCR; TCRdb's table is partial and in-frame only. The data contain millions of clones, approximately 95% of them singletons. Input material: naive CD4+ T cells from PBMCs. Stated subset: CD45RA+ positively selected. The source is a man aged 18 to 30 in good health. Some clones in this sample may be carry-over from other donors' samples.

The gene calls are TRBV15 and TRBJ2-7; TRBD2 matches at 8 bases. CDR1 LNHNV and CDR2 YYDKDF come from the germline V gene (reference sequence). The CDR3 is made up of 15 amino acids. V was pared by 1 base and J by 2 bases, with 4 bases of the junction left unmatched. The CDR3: CATSRAAGGPYEQYF. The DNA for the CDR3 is TGTGCCACCAGCAGAGCGGCGGGAGGCCCCTACGAGCAGTACTTC.

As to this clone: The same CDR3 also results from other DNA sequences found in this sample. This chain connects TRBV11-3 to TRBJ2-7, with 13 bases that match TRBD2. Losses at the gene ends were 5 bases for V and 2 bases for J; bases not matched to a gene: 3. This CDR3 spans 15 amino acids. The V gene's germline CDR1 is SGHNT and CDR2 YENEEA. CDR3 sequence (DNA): TGTGCCAGCAGCCCTGGACTAGCGGGAGCCTACGAGCAGTACTTC. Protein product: CASSPGLAGAYEQYF. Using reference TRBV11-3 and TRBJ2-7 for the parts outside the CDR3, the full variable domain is EAGVVQSPRYKIIEKKQPVAFWCNPISGHNTLYWYLQNLGQGPELLIRYENEEAVDDSQLPKDRFSAERLKGVDSTLKIQPAELGDSAVYLCASSPGLAGAYEQYFGPGTRLTVT.

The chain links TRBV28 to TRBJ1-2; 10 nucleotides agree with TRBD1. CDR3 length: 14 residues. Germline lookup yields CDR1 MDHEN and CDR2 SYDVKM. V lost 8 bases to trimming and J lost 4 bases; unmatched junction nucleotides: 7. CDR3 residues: CASGQGGDLYGYTF. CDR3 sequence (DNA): TGTGCCAGCGGACAGGGGGGGGACCTCTATGGCTACACCTTC.

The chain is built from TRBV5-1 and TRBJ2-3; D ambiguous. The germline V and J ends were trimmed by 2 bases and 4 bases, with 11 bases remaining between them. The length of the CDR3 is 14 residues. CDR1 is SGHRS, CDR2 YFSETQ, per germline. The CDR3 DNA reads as TGCGCCAGCAGCTTAATCAAGCCCTCAGATACGCAGTATTTT. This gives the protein CASSLIKPSDTQYF.

In nucleotides, the CDR3 is TGCGCCAGCAGAGGGGACAGCCCGAACACTGAAGCTTTCTTT. Its translation: CASRGDSPNTEAFF. The rearrangement uses TRBV10-1 and TRBJ1-1, with 7 bases aligning to TRBD1. Per the germline V gene, CDR1 is WNHNN and CDR2 is SYGVQD (reference sequence). The trim removed 6 bases at V and 1 base at J, leaving 5 bases unmatched. CDR3 size: 14 residues.

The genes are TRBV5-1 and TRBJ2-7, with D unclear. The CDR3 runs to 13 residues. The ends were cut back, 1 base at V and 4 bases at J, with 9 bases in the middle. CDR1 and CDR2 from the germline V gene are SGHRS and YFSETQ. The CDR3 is CASSLNPSYEQYF. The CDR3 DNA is TGCGCCAGCAGCTTGAACCCCTCTTACGAGCAGTACTTC. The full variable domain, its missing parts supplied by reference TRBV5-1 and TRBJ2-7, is KAGVTQTPRYLIKTRGQQVTLSCSPISGHRSVSWYQQTPGQGLQFLFEYFSETQRNKGNFPGRFSGRQFSNSRSEMNVSTLELGDSALYLCASSLNPSYEQYFGPGTRLTVT.

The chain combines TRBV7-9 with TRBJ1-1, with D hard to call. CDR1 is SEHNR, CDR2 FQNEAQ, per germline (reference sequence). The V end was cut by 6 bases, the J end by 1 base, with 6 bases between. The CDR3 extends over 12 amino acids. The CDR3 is CASRDRNTEAFF. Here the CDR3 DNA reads TGTGCCAGCAGAGACCGGAACACTGAAGCTTTCTTT.

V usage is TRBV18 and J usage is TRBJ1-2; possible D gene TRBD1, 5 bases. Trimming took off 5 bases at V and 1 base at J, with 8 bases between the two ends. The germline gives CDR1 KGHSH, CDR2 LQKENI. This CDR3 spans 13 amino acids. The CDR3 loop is CASSSDSNYGYTF. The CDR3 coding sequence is TGTGCCAGCTCATCCGACAGTAACTATGGCTACACCTTC.

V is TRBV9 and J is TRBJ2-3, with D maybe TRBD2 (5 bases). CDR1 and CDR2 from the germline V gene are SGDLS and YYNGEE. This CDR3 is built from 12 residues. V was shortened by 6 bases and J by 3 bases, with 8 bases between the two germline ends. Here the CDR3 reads CASTSGTDTQYF. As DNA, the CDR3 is TGTGCCAGCACCTCGGGGACAGATACGCAGTATTTT.

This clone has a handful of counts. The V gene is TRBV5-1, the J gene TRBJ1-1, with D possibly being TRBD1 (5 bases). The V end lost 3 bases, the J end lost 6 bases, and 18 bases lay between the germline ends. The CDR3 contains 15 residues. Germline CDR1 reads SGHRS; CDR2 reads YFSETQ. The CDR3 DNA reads TGCGCCAGCAGCTCCATGCGGGGGGGAGTCCCTGAAGCTTTCTTT. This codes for CASSSMRGGVPEAFF. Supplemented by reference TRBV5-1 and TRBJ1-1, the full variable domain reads KAGVTQTPRYLIKTRGQQVTLSCSPISGHRSVSWYQQTPGQGLQFLFEYFSETQRNKGNFPGRFSGRQFSNSRSEMNVSTLELGDSALYLCASSSMRGGVPEAFFGQGTRLTVV.

The CDR3 DNA follows: TGTGCCAGCAGGCCGTGGGGGGGCGTCGTCTACGGCTACACCTTC. This sequence encodes CASRPWGGVVYGYTF. This chain links TRBV28 with TRBJ1-2; a weak D match, TRBD1 (6 bases). Germline V gene sequence: CDR1 MDHEN, CDR2 SYDVKM. With 6 bases removed from V and 8 bases from J, the gap between germline ends came to 22 bases. This CDR3 has 15 amino acids.

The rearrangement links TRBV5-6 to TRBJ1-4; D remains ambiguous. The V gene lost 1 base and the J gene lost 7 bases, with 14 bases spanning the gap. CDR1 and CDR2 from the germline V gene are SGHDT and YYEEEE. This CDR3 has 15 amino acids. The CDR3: CASSLRLMAGEKLFF. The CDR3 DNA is TGTGCCAGCAGCTTGAGGTTGATGGCGGGTGAAAAACTGTTTTTT.

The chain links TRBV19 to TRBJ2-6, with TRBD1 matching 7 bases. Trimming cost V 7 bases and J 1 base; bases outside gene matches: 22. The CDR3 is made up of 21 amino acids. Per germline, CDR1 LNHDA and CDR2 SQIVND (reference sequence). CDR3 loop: CASTLRPWDSLPQSGANVLTF. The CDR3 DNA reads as TGTGCCAGTACCCTACGCCCGTGGGACAGTCTTCCCCAATCTGGGGCCAACGTCCTGACTTTC.

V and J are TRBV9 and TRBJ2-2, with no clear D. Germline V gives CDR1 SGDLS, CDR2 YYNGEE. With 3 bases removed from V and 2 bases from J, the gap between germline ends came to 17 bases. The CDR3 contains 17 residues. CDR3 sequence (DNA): TGTGCCAGCAGCGGTCCGGGTGGCCGAACAAACACCGGGGAGCTGTTTTTT. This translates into CASSGPGGRTNTGELFF.

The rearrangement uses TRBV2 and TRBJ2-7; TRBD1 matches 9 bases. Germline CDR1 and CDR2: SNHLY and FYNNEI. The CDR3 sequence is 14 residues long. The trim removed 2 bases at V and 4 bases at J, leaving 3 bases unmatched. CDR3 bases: TGTGCCAGCAGTGAACCACAGGGGGCTTACGAGCAGTACTTC. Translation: CASSEPQGAYEQYF.

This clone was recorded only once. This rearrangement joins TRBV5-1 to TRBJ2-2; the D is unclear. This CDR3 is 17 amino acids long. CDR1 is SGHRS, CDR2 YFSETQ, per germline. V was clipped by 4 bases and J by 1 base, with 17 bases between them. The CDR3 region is CASSHGVGSRNTGELFF. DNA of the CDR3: TGCGCCAGCAGCCATGGAGTAGGTAGCCGGAACACCGGGGAGCTGTTTTTT.

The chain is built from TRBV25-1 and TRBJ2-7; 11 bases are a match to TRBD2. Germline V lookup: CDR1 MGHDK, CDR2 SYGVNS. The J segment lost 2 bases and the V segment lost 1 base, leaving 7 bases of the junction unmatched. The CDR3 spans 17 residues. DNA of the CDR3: TGTGCCAGCAGTGAATCCGTCGGGACTAGCGGCACCTACGAGCAGTACTTC. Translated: CASSESVGTSGTYEQYF.

The CDR3 here is CASSPTGRDSEAFF. The CDR3 DNA is TGTGCCAGCAGCCCAACCGGCCGGGACAGTGAAGCTTTCTTT. This chain connects TRBV5-4 to TRBJ1-1, with TRBD1 identical over 7 bases. V gave up 4 bases and J gave up 7 bases; unmatched junction bases: 10. Germline V gene data show CDR1 as SGHNT and CDR2 as YYREEE (reference sequence). This CDR3 region has 14 residues.

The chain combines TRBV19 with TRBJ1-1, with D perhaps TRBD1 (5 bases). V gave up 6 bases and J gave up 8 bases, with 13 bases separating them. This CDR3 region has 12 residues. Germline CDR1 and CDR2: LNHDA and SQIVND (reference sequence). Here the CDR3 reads CASSPTALEAFF. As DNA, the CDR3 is TGTGCCAGTAGCCCGACAGCCCTCGAAGCTTTCTTT.

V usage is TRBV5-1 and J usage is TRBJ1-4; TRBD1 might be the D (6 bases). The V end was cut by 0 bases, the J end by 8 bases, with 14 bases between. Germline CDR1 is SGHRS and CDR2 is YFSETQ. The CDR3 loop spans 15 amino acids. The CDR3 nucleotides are TGCGCCAGCAGCTTGGTGGCAGGGGCAGAGGAAAAACTGTTTTTT. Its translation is CASSLVAGAEEKLFF.

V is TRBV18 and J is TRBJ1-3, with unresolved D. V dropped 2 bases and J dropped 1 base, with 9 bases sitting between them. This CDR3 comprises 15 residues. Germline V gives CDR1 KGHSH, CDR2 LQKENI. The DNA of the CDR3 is TGTGCCAGCTCACCAGTCGCAGTATCTGGAAACACCATATATTTT. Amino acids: CASSPVAVSGNTIYF.

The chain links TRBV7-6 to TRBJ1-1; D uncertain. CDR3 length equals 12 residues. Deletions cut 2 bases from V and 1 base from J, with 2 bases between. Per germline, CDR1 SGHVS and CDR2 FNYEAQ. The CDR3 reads CASSLQNTEAFF. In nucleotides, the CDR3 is TGTGCCAGCAGCTTACAGAACACTGAAGCTTTCTTT.

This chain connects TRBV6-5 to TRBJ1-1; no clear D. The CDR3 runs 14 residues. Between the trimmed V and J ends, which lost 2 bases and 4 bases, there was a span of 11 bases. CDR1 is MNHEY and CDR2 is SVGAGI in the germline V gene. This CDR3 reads CASSYQVRGTEAFF. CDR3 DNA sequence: TGTGCCAGCAGTTACCAAGTTCGGGGCACTGAAGCTTTCTTT.

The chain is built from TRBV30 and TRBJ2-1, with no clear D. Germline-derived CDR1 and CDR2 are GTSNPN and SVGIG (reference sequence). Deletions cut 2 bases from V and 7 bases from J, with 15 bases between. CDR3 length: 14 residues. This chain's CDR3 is CAWSPLELGNEQFF. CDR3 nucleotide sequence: TGTGCCTGGAGTCCCCTGGAGCTGGGTAATGAGCAGTTCTTC.

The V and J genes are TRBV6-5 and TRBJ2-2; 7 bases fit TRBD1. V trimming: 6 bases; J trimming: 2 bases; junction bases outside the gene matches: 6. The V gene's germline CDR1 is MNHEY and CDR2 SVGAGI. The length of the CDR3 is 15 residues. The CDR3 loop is CASRLGQINTGELFF. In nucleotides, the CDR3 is TGTGCCAGCAGATTGGGACAGATTAACACCGGGGAGCTGTTTTTT.

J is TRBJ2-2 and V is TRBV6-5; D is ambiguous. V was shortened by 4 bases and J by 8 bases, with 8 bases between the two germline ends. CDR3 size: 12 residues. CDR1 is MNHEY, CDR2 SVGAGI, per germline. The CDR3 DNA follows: TGTGCCAGCAGTTCCGTGACGGGGGAGCTGTTTTTT. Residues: CASSSVTGELFF.

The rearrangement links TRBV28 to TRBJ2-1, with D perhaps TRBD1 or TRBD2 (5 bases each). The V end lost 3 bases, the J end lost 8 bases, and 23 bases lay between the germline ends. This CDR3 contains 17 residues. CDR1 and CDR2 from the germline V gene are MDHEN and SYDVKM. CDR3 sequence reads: CASSFLGLTGLPYEQFF. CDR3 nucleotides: TGTGCCAGCAGTTTCCTGGGGCTCACGGGATTGCCCTATGAGCAGTTCTTC.

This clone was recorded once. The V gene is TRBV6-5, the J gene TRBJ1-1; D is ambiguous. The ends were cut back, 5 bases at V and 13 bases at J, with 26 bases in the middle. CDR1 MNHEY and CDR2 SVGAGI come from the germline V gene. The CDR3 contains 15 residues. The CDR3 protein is CASSPPTGSNRVSFF. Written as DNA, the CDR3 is TGTGCCAGCAGTCCGCCCACGGGGTCGAACCGCGTCAGTTTCTTT.

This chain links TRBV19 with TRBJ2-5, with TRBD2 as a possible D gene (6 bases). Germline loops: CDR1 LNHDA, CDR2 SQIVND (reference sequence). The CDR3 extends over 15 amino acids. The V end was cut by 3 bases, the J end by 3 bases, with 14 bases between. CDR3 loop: CASSIRRDGKETQYF. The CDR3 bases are TGTGCCAGTAGTATTAGGCGGGACGGCAAAGAGACCCAGTACTTC.

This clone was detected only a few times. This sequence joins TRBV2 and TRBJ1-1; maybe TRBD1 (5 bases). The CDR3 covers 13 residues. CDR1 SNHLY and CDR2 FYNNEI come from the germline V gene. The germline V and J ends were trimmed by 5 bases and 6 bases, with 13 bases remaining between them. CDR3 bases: TGTGCCAGCAGTAGAATAAGGGGTGCTGAAGCTTTCTTT. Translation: CASSRIRGAEAFF.